This TCR beta chain was captured by sequencing in a study of blood T cell repertoires in COVID-19. Study members were between roughly 18 and 100 years old and lived in approximately 25 US regions. Clinical history reported by participants formed the basis on which cohorts were assigned. Cohort 3 recovery required two negative PCRs, clearance, or symptom resolution. Sequencing used immunoSEQ multiplex PCR; TCRdb keeps in-frame clones, though not all of them. The table includes about 180,000 clones, about 90% detected once. V trimming: 3 bases; J trimming: 0 bases; junction bases outside the gene matches: 2. The germline gives CDR1 MDHEN, CDR2 SYDVKM. The CDR3 covers 14 residues.

The sequence derives from a woman younger than 30 who had recovered from COVID-19. The sample taken for sequencing was PBMCs or T cells enriched from blood (not recorded which). The chain employs TRBV28 and TRBJ2-7; the match to TRBD2 covers 7 bases. This CDR3 is CASSFAGVSYEQYF. The CDR3 DNA sequence: TGTGCCAGCAGTTTCGCGGGAGTCTCCTACGAGCAGTACTTC.